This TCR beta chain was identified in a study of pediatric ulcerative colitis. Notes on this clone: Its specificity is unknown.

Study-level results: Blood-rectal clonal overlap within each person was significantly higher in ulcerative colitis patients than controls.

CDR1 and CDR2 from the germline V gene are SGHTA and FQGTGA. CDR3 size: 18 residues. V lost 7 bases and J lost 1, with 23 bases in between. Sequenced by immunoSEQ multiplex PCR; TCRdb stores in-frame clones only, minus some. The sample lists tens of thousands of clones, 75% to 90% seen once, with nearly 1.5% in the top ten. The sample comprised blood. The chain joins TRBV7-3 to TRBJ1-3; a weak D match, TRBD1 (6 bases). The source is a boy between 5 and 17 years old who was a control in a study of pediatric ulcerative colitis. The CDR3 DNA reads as TGTGCCAGCACCTCTGCCCCCCGACAGGAACTATCTGGAAACACCATATATTTT. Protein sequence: CASTSAPRQELSGNTIYF.